This T cell receptor (beta chain) was observed in a study of PD-1 blockade in mismatch repair-deficient tumors. About the research overall: Patients had 12 to 13 mismatch repair-deficient cancer types and were previously treated and progressing.

This table comes from immunoSEQ multiplex PCR, and its TCRdb copy is limited to in-frame clones, with some not included. The sample consists of about 100,000 clones, under 90% of them appearing once. All patients were mismatch repair deficient, assessed by either PCR or immunohistochemistry. TCR sequencing covered a few patients who responded to pembrolizumab. The CDR3 has 15 amino acids. Germline V gene data show CDR1 as MNHNY and CDR2 as SVGAGI (reference sequence). V dropped 1 base and J dropped 2 bases, with 11 bases sitting between them. The J gene is TRBJ2-5, the V gene TRBV6-6; D is undetermined. This specimen consisted of peripheral blood, obtained about eight months after starting pembrolizumab. This TCR came from an adult with mismatch repair-deficient cancer. The CDR3 spells CASSYFGASQETQYF. CDR3 DNA sequence: TGTGCCAGCAGTTACTTCGGTGCCTCGCAAGAGACCCAGTACTTC.